A selection of T cell receptor beta chains follows, all from one sample in a study of control samples from healthy donors and cancer patients. Only in-frame clones appear in the TCRdb table, and some are missing; sequencing was by immunoSEQ multiplex PCR. The sample carries roughly 86,000 clones, 91% recorded once. Input material: blood. The receptors shown here come from a man aged 30 to 45 in good health. Both conserved end residues are part of each CDR3. The D gene is left open where the match is weak. Part of the rows lack a size; the others show once, few, many or a class for expanded clones.

d_gene	v_gene	j_gene	abundance	CDR3nt	CDR3aa
NA	TRBV7-2	TRBJ2-7	NA	TGTGCCAGCAGCCTACCTCAGCGTAGGGTGACAGTATATTCCTACGAGCAGTACTTC	CASSLPQRRVTVYSYEQYF
TRBD2	TRBV15	TRBJ2-5	NA	TGTGCCACAACTCTGGCTAGCGGGTTCCAAGAGACCCAGTACTTC	CATTLASGFQETQYF
NA	TRBV6-5	TRBJ2-3	NA	TGTGCCAGCAGTTACTCCAACGGCCCTTTCACAGATACGCAGTATTTT	CASSYSNGPFTDTQYF
TRBD1	TRBV6-5	TRBJ1-2	NA	TGTGCCAGCAGTAAGACAGGGAGTAATGCCTATGGCTACACCTTC	CASSKTGSNAYGYTF
NA	TRBV21-1	TRBJ1-1	once	TGTGCCAGCAGCAAAGGGAACACTGAAGCTTTCTTT	CASSKGNTEAFF
NA	TRBV25-1	TRBJ1-1	NA	TGTGCCAGCAGTGAATCTCTCCGGACAGCCACTGAAGCTTTCTTT	CASSESLRTATEAFF
TRBD2	TRBV28	TRBJ2-7	NA	TGTGCCAGTATTAGCGGGAGATGGCACGAGCAGTACTTC	CASISGRWHEQYF
NA	TRBV2	TRBJ1-1	NA	TGTGCCAGCAGAGAGACGGAGAACACTGAAGCTTTCTTT	CASRETENTEAFF
NA	TRBV30	TRBJ1-1	NA	TGTGCCTGGAGTCCACTCGGCCGACACGCGAACACTGAAGCTTTCTTT	CAWSPLGRHANTEAFF
TRBD1	TRBV2	TRBJ1-5	NA	TGTGCCAGCAGTGGGGGGCAGGGGGCGATTCAGCCCCAGCATTTT	CASSGGQGAIQPQHF
NA	TRBV6-6	TRBJ2-2	NA	TGTGCCACCCAGGGCAGGGGAATCGGGGAGCTGTTTTTT	CATQGRGIGELFF
TRBD1	TRBV5-4	TRBJ1-2	once	TGTGCCAGCAGCCCACGGACAGGGCTTCTTAGCTACACCTTC	CASSPRTGLLSYTF
TRBD2	TRBV3-1/TRBV3-2	TRBJ2-1	NA	TGTGCCAGCAGCCGTCCCGGGACTAGTAATGAGCAGTTCTTC	CASSRPGTSNEQFF
TRBD1	TRBV18	TRBJ1-2	once	TGTGCCAGCTCACCACCGGGCAGGGGGAACTATGGCTACACCTTC	CASSPPGRGNYGYTF
NA	TRBV10-3	TRBJ1-5	NA	TGTGCCATCAGTGAGTCATTAACAGCCAATCAGCCCCAGCATTTT	CAISESLTANQPQHF
TRBD1	TRBV5-3	TRBJ1-1	NA	TGTGCCAGAAGCTTGCCCGGGACAGAGAAAATCAACACTGAAGCTTTCTTT	CARSLPGTEKINTEAFF